This paragraph reports one T cell receptor (beta chain). The sample comes from a study of control samples from healthy donors and cancer patients. Profiling relied on immunoSEQ multiplex PCR, and the TCRdb table lists in-frame clones only, not all of them. Of under 80,000 clones listed, approximately 93% are singletons. This CDR3 is 13 amino acids long. In germline, CDR1 is MNHEY, CDR2 SVGAGI. V lost 7 bases, J lost 8 bases, and 17 bases lay in between. The sequence was obtained from a woman aged 40 to 50 with lung cancer. Sequences were obtained from PBMCs. This rearrangement joins TRBV6-5 to TRBJ1-2; perhaps TRBD1 as D (5 bases). CDR3 sequence (DNA): TGTGCCAGCACCACGGGGGTTTCAGGAGGCTACACCTTC. Translating gives CASTTGVSGGYTF.